The 23 T cell receptor beta chains below were found in one sample sequenced in a study of graft-versus-host responses after intestinal transplantation. Libraries were prepared by immunoSEQ multiplex PCR; TCRdb keeps only in-frame clonotypes and omits some of them. The sample carries about 110,000 clones, 80% to 95% recorded once. Their antigens are not known. The sequencing here drew on unstimulated CD8+ T cells sorted from spleen or lymph node cells, taken before intestinal transplant. The receptors were sampled from a human donor who received an intestinal transplant.

The J gene is TRBJ2-1, the V gene TRBV13; D not resolved. The CDR3 runs to 14 residues. Trimming pared 1 base from V and 5 bases from J, leaving 9 bases between. CDR1 and CDR2 from the germline V gene are PRHDT and FYEKMQ (reference sequence). The CDR3 DNA sequence: TGTGCCAGCAGCTTAGTTGTTGTTCACAATGAGCAGTTCTTC. Translated: CASSLVVVHNEQFF.

To note about this clone: Compared with germline, one end of the junction differs, possibly owing to a read error. The CDR3 nucleotides read TGTGCCGCCAGCGGGACTTCGGGGTACACTGAAGCTTTCTTT. It encodes CAASGTSGYTEAFF. The chain employs TRBV15 and TRBJ1-1; TRBD1 is a possible D gene (5 bases). CDR1 is LNHNV and CDR2 is YYDKDF in the germline V gene (reference sequence). This CDR3 contains 14 residues. The full variable domain, its missing parts supplied by reference TRBV15 and TRBJ1-1, is DAMVIQNPRYQVTQFGKPVTLSCSQTLNHNVMYWYQQKSSQAPKLLFHYYDKDFNNEADTPDNFQSRRPNTSFCFLDIRSPGLGDTAMYLCAASGTSGYTEAFFGQGTRLTVV.

The chain employs TRBV5-1 and TRBJ2-1; D gene unclear. Trimming left V 0 bases short and J 6 bases short, with 13 bases between. Germline V gene sequence: CDR1 SGHRS, CDR2 YFSETQ. The CDR3 is 15 amino acids. CDR3 in DNA: TGCGCCAGCAGCTTGGGACTCCCCTCCCCCAATGAGCAGTTCTTC. Amino acid sequence: CASSLGLPSPNEQFF.

CDR3 nucleotides: TGCGCCAGCAGCCAAGATGCGGCGGGCTACGAGCAGTACTTC. Its protein product is CASSQDAAGYEQYF. The chain links TRBV4-1 to TRBJ2-7, with a tentative D call TRBD2 (5 bases). Trimming removed 0 bases from V and 3 bases from J, with 9 bases in between. Germline CDR1 and CDR2: MGHRA and YSYEKL. The CDR3 is 14 residues long.

The chain uses TRBV9 and TRBJ1-3; 7 bases line up with TRBD1. CDR1 and CDR2 from the germline V gene are SGDLS and YYNGEE. The junction had 9 bases not matched to a gene; V was cut back by 3 bases and J by 0 bases. The CDR3 is made up of 17 amino acids. For the CDR3, the DNA is TGTGCCAGCAGCGAGGGGGCGGGGATCAGCTCTGGAAACACCATATATTTT. It specifies CASSEGAGISSGNTIYF. The variable domain in full, completed from reference TRBV9 and TRBJ1-3, reads DSGVTQTPKHLITATGQRVTLRCSPRSGDLSVYWYQQSLDQGLQFLIQYYNGEERAKGNILERFSAQQFPDLHSELNLSSLELGDSALYFCASSEGAGISSGNTIYFGEGSWLTVV.

The rearrangement joins TRBV6-1 to TRBJ2-3, with TRBD2 identical over 9 bases. The germline gives CDR1 MNHNS, CDR2 SASEGT. This CDR3 contains 16 residues. Trimming took 0 bases from V and 5 from J; bases not matched to a gene: 6. The CDR3 here is CASSEAPGLALDTQYF. The CDR3 DNA sequence: TGTGCCAGCAGTGAAGCGCCGGGACTAGCATTAGATACGCAGTATTTT.

The rearrangement joins TRBV28 to TRBJ2-7; 7 nucleotides line up with TRBD1. The V gene end was trimmed by 7 bases and the J gene end by 4 bases; junction bases not matched to a gene: 7. This CDR3 contains 13 residues. The germline CDR1 and CDR2 sequences are MDHEN and SYDVKM. The CDR3 nucleotides read TGTGCCAGCACGAGAGACAGGGATTACGAGCAGTACTTC. It yields the protein CASTRDRDYEQYF. The full variable domain, rest sourced from reference TRBV28 and TRBJ2-7, is DVKVTQSSRYLVKRTGEKVFLECVQDMDHENMFWYRQDPGLGLRLIYFSYDVKMKEKGDIPEGYSVSREKKERFSLILESASTNQTSMYLCASTRDRDYEQYFGPGTRLTVT.

The rearrangement links TRBV27 to TRBJ2-7, with 9 bases aligning to TRBD2. The CDR3 extends over 15 amino acids. From germline, CDR1 is MNHEY and CDR2 SMNVEV (reference sequence). V trimming: 9 bases; J trimming: 1 base; junction bases outside the gene matches: 10. This CDR3 reads CASIISGRTSYEQYF. The CDR3 DNA sequence: TGTGCCAGTATAATAAGCGGGAGGACGTCCTACGAGCAGTACTTC.

The rearrangement links TRBV7-9 to TRBJ1-4, with D unclear. The CDR3 is 12 amino acids. V lost 1 base to trimming and J lost 7 bases, with 4 bases between them. Per germline, CDR1 SEHNR and CDR2 FQNEAQ (reference sequence). This chain's CDR3 is CASSLGGEKLFF. The CDR3 region has the DNA TGTGCCAGCAGCTTAGGAGGTGAAAAACTGTTTTTT.

The chain links TRBV28 to TRBJ2-7, with a possible D match to TRBD1 (5 bases). V lost 6 bases, J lost 2 bases, and 17 bases lay in between. The CDR3 has 15 amino acids. CDR1 and CDR2 (germline): MDHEN, SYDVKM. CDR3 amino acids: CASSPLTAITYEQYF. The DNA for the CDR3 is TGTGCCAGCAGCCCTCTGACAGCGATCACCTACGAGCAGTACTTC.

The chain employs TRBV4-1 and TRBJ2-2, with TRBD2 identical over 10 bases. The germline gives CDR1 MGHRA, CDR2 YSYEKL. The J segment lost 8 bases and the V segment lost 4 bases, leaving 10 bases of the junction unmatched. This CDR3 has 16 residues. The CDR3 sequence: CASSPTRLAGWGELFF. DNA of the CDR3: TGCGCCAGCAGCCCCACTCGACTAGCGGGCTGGGGGGAGCTGTTTTTT.

Worth noting for this clone: The identical CDR3 is also encoded by other nucleotide sequences in the sample. This chain links TRBV19 with TRBJ1-1; TRBD1 is a possible D gene (5 bases). This CDR3 is built from 14 residues. Germline V gene lookup returns CDR1 LNHDA and CDR2 SQIVND (reference sequence). Between the trimmed V and J ends, which lost 3 bases and 2 bases, there was a span of 10 bases. The CDR3 sequence is CASSIGGGNTEAFF. DNA for the CDR3: TGTGCCAGTAGTATTGGCGGGGGAAACACTGAAGCTTTCTTT.

This sequence joins TRBV9 and TRBJ2-3; D is tentatively TRBD1 or TRBD2 (5 bases each). The V gene's germline CDR1 is SGDLS and CDR2 YYNGEE. CDR3 length: 15 residues. V was clipped by 7 bases and J by 0 bases, with 15 bases between them. The CDR3 DNA reads as TGTGCCAGCGGAACCGGGACGGGCAGCACAGATACGCAGTATTTT. This codes for CASGTGTGSTDTQYF.

The chain employs TRBV27 and TRBJ1-5; D unresolved. Germline V gene data show CDR1 as MNHEY and CDR2 as SMNVEV (reference sequence). This CDR3 comprises 15 residues. The germline V and J ends were trimmed by 4 bases and 4 bases, with 14 bases remaining between them. The CDR3 region has the DNA TGTGCCAGCAGTTATCTCGGAGAGAGGAATCAGCCCCAGCATTTT. Translated: CASSYLGERNQPQHF.

This chain uses TRBV9 with TRBJ2-2; TRBD2 aligns across 9 bases. Trimming cost V 3 bases and J 4 bases; bases outside gene matches: 7. Per germline, CDR1 SGDLS and CDR2 YYNGEE. This CDR3 is 16 amino acids long. CDR3 nucleotide sequence: TGTGCCAGCAGCGCGTCTAGCGGGATGGTCACCGGGGAGCTGTTTTTT. Translation: CASSASSGMVTGELFF. The full variable domain, its missing parts supplied by reference TRBV9 and TRBJ2-2, is DSGVTQTPKHLITATGQRVTLRCSPRSGDLSVYWYQQSLDQGLQFLIQYYNGEERAKGNILERFSAQQFPDLHSELNLSSLELGDSALYFCASSASSGMVTGELFFGEGSRLTVL.

V and J are TRBV12-5 and TRBJ2-2, with 12 nucleotides matching TRBD1. The germline V gene encodes CDR1 LGHNT and CDR2 FRNRAP. This CDR3 has 21 residues. Trimming cost V 1 base and J 2 bases; bases outside gene matches: 14. In DNA form, the CDR3 reads TGTGCTAGTGGTTTGGACGAACCGGGACAGGGGGCAGCGGCTAACACCGGGGAGCTGTTTTTT. Translation gives CASGLDEPGQGAAANTGELFF.

V gene TRBV5-4 combines with J gene TRBJ2-5; perhaps TRBD1 as D (6 bases). CDR1 is SGHNT and CDR2 is YYREEE in the germline V gene (reference sequence). Trimming cost V 4 bases and J 5 bases, with 15 bases left between them. The CDR3 spans 14 residues. The CDR3, as DNA: TGTGCCAGCAGCCTAGGGGGAGTAGGGGAGACCCAGTACTTC. Protein: CASSLGGVGETQYF.

The rearrangement links TRBV7-9 to TRBJ2-4; D is possibly TRBD1 (7 bases). Germline-derived CDR1 and CDR2 are SEHNR and FQNEAQ (reference sequence). Trimming took 7 bases from V and 0 from J, leaving 13 bases between them. CDR3 length: 15 residues. In DNA, the CDR3 is TGTGCCAGCACAGGGGGGACTTTAGCCAAAAACATTCAGTACTTC. Its translation: CASTGGTLAKNIQYF.

The J gene is TRBJ2-2, the V gene TRBV7-6; 14 nucleotides match TRBD2. The CDR3 consists of 15 residues. V was clipped by 6 bases and J by 3 bases; unmatched bases: 0. The germline V gene encodes CDR1 SGHVS and CDR2 FNYEAQ. CDR3 sequence: CASRGLAGDTGELFF. CDR3 bases: TGTGCCAGCAGGGGACTAGCGGGGGACACCGGGGAGCTGTTTTTT.

This chain connects TRBV21-1 to TRBJ1-5; whether TRBD1, the table's D call, matches the DNA was not checked. TRBV21-1 is shown as a pseudogene. CDR3 length: 19 amino acids. The CDR3 region is CASSKKLPGQGLDNQPQHF. CDR3 bases: TGTGCCAGCAGCAAAAAATTGCCGGGACAGGGGCTTGACAATCAGCCCCAGCATTTT.

The V and J genes are TRBV4-2 and TRBJ1-5; D remains ambiguous. Germline CDR1 LGHNA, CDR2 YNFKEQ. CDR3 length: 15 amino acids. Trimming removed 0 bases from V and 6 bases from J, with 12 bases in between. The CDR3 region is CASSQDEGFGQPQHF. DNA for the CDR3: TGTGCCAGCAGCCAAGATGAAGGGTTTGGTCAGCCCCAGCATTTT.

This chain uses TRBV20-1 with TRBJ2-7; D uncertain. The CDR3 covers 11 residues. The V gene lost 6 bases and the J gene lost 0 bases, with 6 bases spanning the gap. Looked up from germline, CDR1 is DFQATT and CDR2 is SNEGSKA (reference sequence). CDR3 in amino acids: CSATFSYEQYF. The CDR3 coding sequence is TGCAGTGCCACTTTCTCCTACGAGCAGTACTTC.

The rearrangement joins TRBV6-1 to TRBJ2-7; D remains ambiguous. CDR3 size: 14 residues. V lost 5 bases and J 1 base, leaving 12 bases between the germline ends. In germline, CDR1 is MNHNS, CDR2 SASEGT. The CDR3 sequence is CASSLNPLSYEQYF. The CDR3 DNA reads TGTGCCAGCAGTCTCAACCCTTTGTCCTACGAGCAGTACTTC.